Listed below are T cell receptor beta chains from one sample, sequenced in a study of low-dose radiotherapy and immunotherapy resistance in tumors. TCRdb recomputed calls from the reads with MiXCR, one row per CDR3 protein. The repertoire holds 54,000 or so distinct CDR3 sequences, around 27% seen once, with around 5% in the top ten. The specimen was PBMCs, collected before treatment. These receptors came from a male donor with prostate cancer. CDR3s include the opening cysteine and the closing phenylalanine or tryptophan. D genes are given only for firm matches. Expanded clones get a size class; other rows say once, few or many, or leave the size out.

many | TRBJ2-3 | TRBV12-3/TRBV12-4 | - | CASSLGTFGDTHYF | TGTGCCAGCAGCTTGGGGACATTCGGAGATACGCATTATTTT
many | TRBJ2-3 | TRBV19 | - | CASSIRGSTDTQYF | TGTGCCAGTAGTATAAGGGGTAGCACAGATACGCAGTATTTT
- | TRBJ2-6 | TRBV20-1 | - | CSAPVPTSGANVLTF | TGCAGTGCACCGGTCCCGACCTCTGGGGCCAACGTCCTGACTTTC
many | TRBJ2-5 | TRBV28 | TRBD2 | CASSLIPGLAQETQYF | TGTGCCAGCAGTCTAATACCGGGACTAGCCCAAGAGACCCAGTACTTC
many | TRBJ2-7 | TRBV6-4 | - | CASSDGFGPGYEQYF | TGTGCCAGCAGTGACGGATTTGGACCTGGGTACGAGCAGTACTTC
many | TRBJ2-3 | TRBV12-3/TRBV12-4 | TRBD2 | CASSSSSSGSTDTQYF | TGTGCCAGCAGTTCCTCCTCTAGCGGGAGCACAGATACGCAGTATTTT
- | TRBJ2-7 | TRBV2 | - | CASSDVGGGRSYEQYF | TGTGCCAGCAGTGATGTTGGGGGAGGCCGCTCCTACGAGCAGTACTTC
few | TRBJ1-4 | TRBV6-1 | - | CASIGPPPGGNEKLFF | TGTGCCAGCATCGGCCCACCCCCCGGGGGAAATGAAAAACTGTTTTTT
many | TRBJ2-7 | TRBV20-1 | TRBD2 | CSARLLATYEQYF | TGCAGTGCTAGGTTACTAGCGACTTACGAGCAGTACTTC
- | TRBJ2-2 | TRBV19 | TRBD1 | CASSIGTGVPGELFF | TGTGCCAGTAGTATTGGGACAGGGGTCCCCGGGGAGCTGTTTTTT
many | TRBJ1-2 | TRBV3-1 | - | CASRQGEIPLYGYTF | TGTGCCAGCAGACAAGGGGAAATACCTCTCTATGGCTACACCTTC
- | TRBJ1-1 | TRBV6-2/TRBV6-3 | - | CASSTGGSHTEAFF | TGTGCCAGCAGTACTGGGGGTTCGCACACTGAAGCTTTCTTT
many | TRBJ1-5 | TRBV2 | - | CASSTGGGNQPQHF | TGTGCCAGCAGTACGGGGGGTGGCAATCAGCCCCAGCATTTT
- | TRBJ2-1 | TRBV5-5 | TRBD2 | CASSPPAGSGGFGYEQFF | TGTGCCAGCAGCCCTCCGGCGGGCAGCGGGGGGTTTGGCTATGAGCAGTTCTTC
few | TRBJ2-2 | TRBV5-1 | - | CASSLLTSGRRHTGELFFF | -
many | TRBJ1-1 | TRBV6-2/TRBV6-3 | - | CASSYSRGYGGEAFF | TGTGCCAGCAGTTACTCGAGGGGGTACGGGGGGGAAGCTTTCTTT
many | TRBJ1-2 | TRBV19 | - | CASSGGQRFNYGYTF | TGTGCCAGTAGCGGGGGGCAGAGATTCAACTATGGCTACACCTTC
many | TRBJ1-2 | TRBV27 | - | CASSSDRYGYTF | TGTGCCAGCAGTTCCGACCGGTATGGCTACACCTTC
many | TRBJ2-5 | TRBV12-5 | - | CASGLFVETQYF | TGTGCTAGTGGTTTGTTCGTGGAGACCCAGTACTTC
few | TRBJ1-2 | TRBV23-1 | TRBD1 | CASSHYRDRTNYGYTF | TGCGCCAGCAGTCATTACCGGGACAGAACTAACTATGGCTACACCTTC
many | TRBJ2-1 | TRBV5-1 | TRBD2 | CASSFGGGGRGSYNEQFF | TGCGCCAGCAGCTTTGGGGGGGGCGGGAGGGGGTCCTACAATGAGCAGTTCTTC
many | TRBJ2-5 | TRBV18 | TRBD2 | CASSPLAGEQETQYF | TGTGCCAGCTCACCACTAGCGGGGGAACAAGAGACCCAGTACTTC
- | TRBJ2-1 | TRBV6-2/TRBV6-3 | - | CASSSGNEQFF | TGTGCCAGCAGTTCGGGGAATGAGCAGTTCTTC
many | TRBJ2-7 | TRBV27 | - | CASSLQGPSYEQYF | TGTGCCAGCAGTTTACAGGGTCCCTCCTACGAGCAGTACTTC
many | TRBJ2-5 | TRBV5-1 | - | CASSKSPGPRETQYF | TGCGCCAGCAGCAAGTCCCCGGGACCTAGGGAGACCCAGTACTTC
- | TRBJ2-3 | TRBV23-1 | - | CASSHFRLFTDTQYF | TGCGCCAGCAGTCATTTTCGACTTTTCACAGATACGCAGTATTTT
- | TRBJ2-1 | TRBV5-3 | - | CASSRGGQSSYNEQFF | TGTGCCAGCTCCAGGGGCGGACAAAGCTCCTACAATGAGCAGTTCTTC
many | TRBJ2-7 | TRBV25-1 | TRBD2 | CASRALFSGRDSGEQYF | TGTGCCAGCAGAGCCCTCTTTAGCGGGAGAGATTCGGGTGAGCAGTACTTC
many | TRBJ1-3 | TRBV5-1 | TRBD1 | CASSLTGTGSGNTIYF | TGCGCCAGCAGCTTGACCGGGACAGGCTCTGGAAACACCATATATTTT
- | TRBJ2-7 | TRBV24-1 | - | CATSEKYEQYF | TGTGCCACCAGTGAAAAGTACGAGCAGTACTTC
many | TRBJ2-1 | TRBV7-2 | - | CASSPDLYDEQFF | TGTGCCAGCAGCCCCGACTTGTACGATGAGCAGTTCTTC
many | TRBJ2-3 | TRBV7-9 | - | CASSQRGVRADTQYF | TGTGCCAGCAGCCAACGGGGTGTGAGGGCAGATACGCAGTATTTT
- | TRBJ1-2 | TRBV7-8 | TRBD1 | CASSFPFPETGGGYTF | TGTGCCAGCAGTTTTCCATTCCCGGAGACAGGGGGTGGCTACACCTTC
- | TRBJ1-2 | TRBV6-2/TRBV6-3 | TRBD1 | CASSTTGYYGYTF | TGTGCCAGCAGTACGACAGGGTACTATGGCTACACCTTC
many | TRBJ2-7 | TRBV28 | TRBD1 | CASRTGQGLHEQYF | TGTGCCAGCAGAACAGGACAGGGTTTGCACGAGCAGTACTTC
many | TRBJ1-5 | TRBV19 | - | CASTPRRAYSNQPQHF | TGTGCCAGTACCCCAAGAAGGGCCTATAGCAATCAGCCCCAGCATTTT
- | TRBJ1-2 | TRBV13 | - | CASGRGGKFGGYTF | TGTGCCAGCGGTCGGGGGGGGAAGTTCGGTGGCTACACCTTC
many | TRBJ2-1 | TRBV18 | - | CASSPLVGARSYNEQFF | TGTGCCAGCTCACCACTCGTCGGGGCGCGCTCCTACAATGAGCAGTTCTTC
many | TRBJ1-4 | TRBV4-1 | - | CASSFKVGEKLFF | TGCGCCAGCAGCTTTAAAGTGGGTGAAAAACTGTTTTTT
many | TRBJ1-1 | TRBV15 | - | CATSRWTASGTEAFF | TGTGCCACCAGCAGGTGGACTGCCTCGGGCACTGAAGCTTTCTTT
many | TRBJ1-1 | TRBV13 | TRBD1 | CASSLDQGDTEAFF | TGTGCCAGCAGCTTAGATCAGGGGGACACTGAAGCTTTCTTT
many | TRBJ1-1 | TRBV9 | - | CASSISLEANEAFF | TGTGCCAGCAGCATCTCATTAGAAGCTAATGAAGCTTTCTTT
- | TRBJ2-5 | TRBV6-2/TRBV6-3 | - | CASSREPGIVQTQYF | TGTGCCAGCAGCCGGGAGCCGGGGATCGTGCAGACCCAGTACTTC
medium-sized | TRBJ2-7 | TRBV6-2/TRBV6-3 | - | CASQPPGVTYEQYF | TGTGCCAGCCAACCCCCGGGGGTAACCTACGAGCAGTACTTC
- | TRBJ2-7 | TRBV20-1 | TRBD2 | CSAIAGGYYEQYF | TGCAGTGCTATAGCGGGAGGATACTACGAGCAGTACTTC
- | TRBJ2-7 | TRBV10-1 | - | CASSDRRTYEQYF | TGCGCCAGCAGTGACAGGCGAACCTACGAGCAGTACTTC